This T cell receptor beta chain was profiled in a study of spatial heterogeneity in lung cancer. Study as a whole: An average of more than ten raw reads was observed per unique TCR and UMI combination.

CDR3 size: 14 residues. Germline CDR1 is SQVTM and CDR2 is ANQGSEA. Comment on this clonotype: The junction departs from the called germline gene at one end, perhaps through a read error.

TCRdb recomputed calls from the 5' RACE reads with MiXCR, one row per CDR3 protein. The sample records about 95,000 distinct CDR3 sequences, 7% to 9% being singletons. Time point defined: sample taken at primary tumor resection. The input material, whole RNA from tumor, nontumor lung or frozen PBMC, was sequenced unsorted. The donors were 55 to 80 patients with non-small cell lung cancer that was early-stage and untreated. This sample comprised PBMCs, obtained at surgery. The chain links TRBV29-1 to TRBJ2-5; D remains ambiguous. The source is a male donor with early-stage non-small cell lung cancer. The CDR3 nucleotides are TGCAGCGTTGAAGAAATCCCTTCTTCAGAGAGCCAGTACTTC. Amino acid sequence: CSVEEIPSSESQYF.